This T cell receptor beta chain was recorded in a study of blood T cell repertoires in COVID-19. Study information: Acute-phase and convalescent COVID-19 samples originated in the United States, Italy and Spain. PBMCs, B-cell-depleted T cells, or T cells provided the cDNA or gDNA that made up the material.

Germline CDR1 SGHTA, CDR2 FQGNSA. The CDR3 is 17 amino acids. The ends were cut back, 5 bases at V and 0 bases at J, with 17 bases in the middle. In the study's own analysis: From reference gene primer amplification, estimates of nucleated cell counts were derived. TCRdb keeps only in-frame clones here, not all; method: immunoSEQ multiplex PCR. V, J and clone size are those of that table, while D and trimming were read from the DNA. The sample holds 150,000 to 200,000 clones; 65% to 85% are singletons and the top ten take around 13%. This clonotype was obtained from an elderly woman with acute or convalescent COVID-19. This rearrangement joins TRBV7-2 to TRBJ1-3; D gene unclear. Sequencing used peripheral blood. CDR3 DNA: TGTGCCAGCAGCGATCAGGCTCCCTCTTTCTCTGGAAACACCATATATTTT. This sequence encodes CASSDQAPSFSGNTIYF.